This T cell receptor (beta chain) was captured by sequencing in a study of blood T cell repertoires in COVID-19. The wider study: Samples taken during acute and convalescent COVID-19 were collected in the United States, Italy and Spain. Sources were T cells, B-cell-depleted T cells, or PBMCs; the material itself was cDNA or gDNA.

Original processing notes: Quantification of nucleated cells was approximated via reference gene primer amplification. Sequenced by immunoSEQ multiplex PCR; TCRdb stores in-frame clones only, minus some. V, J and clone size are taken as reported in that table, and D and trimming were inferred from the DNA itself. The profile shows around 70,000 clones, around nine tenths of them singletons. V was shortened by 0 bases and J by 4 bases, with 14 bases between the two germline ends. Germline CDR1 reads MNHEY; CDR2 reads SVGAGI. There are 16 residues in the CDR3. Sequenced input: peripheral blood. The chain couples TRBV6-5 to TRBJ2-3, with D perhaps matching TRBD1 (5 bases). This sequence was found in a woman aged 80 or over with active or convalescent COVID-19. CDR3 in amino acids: CASSYSMLQGADTQYF. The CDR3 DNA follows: TGTGCCAGCAGTTACTCGATGTTGCAGGGTGCAGATACGCAGTATTTT.